This is a list of T cell receptor beta chains from one sample in a study of T cells after yellow fever vaccination. TCRdb itself ran the 5' RACE reads through MiXCR, one entry per CDR3 protein. Among a few hundred thousand distinct CDR3 sequences listed, around 13% were seen once. The source material was CD4+ T cells sorted from PBMCs, sampled 15 days after the yellow fever booster vaccination. The receptors originated from a man aged 18 to 29 who received the YFV17D yellow fever vaccine. CDR3s include the opening cysteine and the closing phenylalanine or tryptophan. Each record gives: clone size, J gene, V gene, CDR3 protein. For some rows the clone size is stated as once, few or many, or as a class when expanded; others skip it.

few | TRBJ1-6 | TRBV7-2 | CASSRSAGQIESPLHF
- | TRBJ2-5 | TRBV7-2 | CASSPADRKQETQYF
many | TRBJ2-7 | TRBV20-1 | CSARDGRDYEQYF
few | TRBJ2-4 | TRBV5-5 | CASSPGGQRRTTYF
- | TRBJ2-3 | TRBV20-1 | CSARLGLNTDTQYF
- | TRBJ2-7 | TRBV6-2/TRBV6-3 | CASSLAGSAYEQYF
many | TRBJ2-3 | TRBV11-2 | CASSLGATDTQYF
- | TRBJ1-1 | TRBV9 | CASSVDTRAAEAFF
- | TRBJ2-3 | TRBV3-1 | CASSQQVVGNTQYF
- | TRBJ2-7 | TRBV7-8 | CASSSGHWNEQYF
many | TRBJ1-1 | TRBV12-3/TRBV12-4 | CASRTDTEAFF
many | TRBJ2-3 | TRBV5-1 | CASGGMTSGGTDTQYF
- | TRBJ2-2 | TRBV6-6 | CATTPTSAGGTGELFF
- | TRBJ2-5 | TRBV5-1 | CASSLAWSWETQYF
few | TRBJ1-2 | TRBV7-2 | CASSLVPDRSYGYTF
few | TRBJ2-5 | TRBV4-1 | CASSHLIQETQYF
- | TRBJ2-2 | TRBV6-6 | CASSGPKTASTGELFF
- | TRBJ2-5 | TRBV20-1 | CSAGGRRRQETQYF
few | TRBJ2-1 | TRBV10-3 | CATGMGGAENEQFF
many | TRBJ2-7 | TRBV5-1 | CASRTGLAGGEQYF
- | TRBJ2-3 | TRBV20-1 | CSARGTGGRFTKDTQYF
- | TRBJ2-3 | TRBV10-3 | CAISDPERRGSDTQYF
- | TRBJ1-3 | TRBV20-1 | CSARAAGTGGNTIYF
few | TRBJ1-1 | TRBV19 | CASNQENTEAFF
- | TRBJ1-5 | TRBV25-1 | CASEGGRNQPQHF
- | TRBJ2-5 | TRBV5-5 | CASSPGQNQETQYF
many | TRBJ1-5 | TRBV10-3 | CAISGTGGNQPQHF
- | TRBJ2-3 | TRBV9 | CASSVEQVTDTQYF
- | TRBJ1-1 | TRBV6-2/TRBV6-3 | CASSRQGWDTEAFF
few | TRBJ2-5 | TRBV10-3 | CATGGSGGPQETQYF
few | TRBJ2-5 | TRBV7-2 | CASSTWTPPETQYF
- | TRBJ2-2 | TRBV5-1 | CASSLLQGRRDTGELFF
- | TRBJ2-3 | TRBV18 | CASLPPVTDTQYF
few | TRBJ2-3 | TRBV6-6 | CASTGGTDTQYF
few | TRBJ2-7 | TRBV6-6 | CASSQRPGYEQYF
- | TRBJ1-1 | TRBV12-5 | CASGLGPPSESAEAFF
few | TRBJ1-2 | TRBV5-6 | CASTDPHGANYGYTF
- | TRBJ2-5 | TRBV7-2 | CASSPAVLETQYF
- | TRBJ1-1 | TRBV7-2 | CASSLSPGTEAFF
- | TRBJ2-3 | TRBV11-2 | CASSLRLAGAGTDTQYF
- | TRBJ1-4 | TRBV18 | CASSLSGQKNEKLFF
many | TRBJ1-1 | TRBV4-1 | CASSHNIMNTEAFF